This T cell receptor beta chain comes out of a study of human T cells and chemical hapten exposure. Study summary: TCR yields per sample varied, mainly owing to small pooled library volume differences.

TCRdb processed the RACE reads anew with MiXCR; each CDR3 protein has one entry. The sample yields a few hundred thousand distinct CDR3 sequences, over 7.5% seen once. This clonotype came up many times. What it binds is not known. Trimming shortened V by 7 bases and J by 2 bases, and 11 bases separated the two germline ends. Germline CDR1 SQVTM, CDR2 ANQGSEA. The CDR3 has 13 residues. Regarding the study as a whole: The donors suffered from alopecia, so their immune response may not match that of healthy people.

The time point denotes: pre-sensitization, week 0. The treatment here: therapeutic diphenylcyclopropenone sensitization with weekly scalp DPC. The source material was whole blood, sampled in connection with sensitization to the hapten diphenylcyclopropenone (DPC). This rearrangement joins TRBV29-1 to TRBJ2-2, with D perhaps matching TRBD2 (6 bases). The clonotype was recovered from a man between 18 and 29 years old with alopecia areata. Some clones in this sample may be carry-over from other donors' samples. The CDR3 region has the DNA TGCAGCGCGCGGGGCTCAAACACCGGGGAGCTGTTTTTT. Amino acid sequence: CSARGSNTGELFF.